This T cell receptor (beta chain) was documented in a study of vaccination and CD4 T cells after COVID-19. General study results and limits: Going from about 22 to 38, median SARS-CoV-2-reactive clonotypes did not rise significantly.

This clonotype was picked up a small number of times. The antigen is undetermined. CD4+ T cells that had been cultured provided DNA sequenced with the Oncomine TCR Beta short-read assay. MiXCR was run by TCRdb on the PCR reads, yielding one entry per CDR3 protein. The sample shows 9,500 to 15,000 distinct CDR3 sequences, 60% of them seen only once. Treatment here: 10-day PBMC culture with coronavirus spike peptide pools or control peptides (ViraFEST assay). This clonotype originated in a human donor who had recovered from COVID-19. Material for sequencing was CD4+ T cells from blood, cultured in vitro.

CDR3 DNA sequence: TGTGCCAGCAGACGCCCTACCCGGACAGGAAGACACGACTATGGCTACACCTTC. Translating gives CASRRPTRTGRHDYGYTF. V usage is TRBV6-1 and J usage is TRBJ1-2, with 7 bases identical to TRBD1. The V and J ends lost 6 bases and 3 bases, in that order; junction bases with no gene match: 19. The CDR3 is 18 amino acids. CDR1 and CDR2 from the germline V gene are MNHNS and SASEGT.